This entry lists 2 T cell receptor beta chains sequenced from one sample in a study of T cells in Graves' hyperthyroidism and ophthalmopathy. TCR beta CDR3 regions were amplified from RNA transcripts. RT-PCR in the first round (using the HTBI primer set) targeted the TCR CDR3. TCRdb re-derived calls from the multiplex PCR reads in MiXCR, one entry per CDR3 protein. The data hold over 250,000 distinct CDR3 sequences, with about 18% observed a single time. The specimen was blood. The receptors shown here come from a woman aged 55-69 years with Graves' ophthalmopathy.

Notes on this clonotype: A much larger clone lies a single base off, so this may be a read error. The rearrangement uses TRBV7-2 and TRBJ1-4; possible D gene TRBD1, 6 bases. From germline, CDR1 is SGHTA and CDR2 FQGNSA. CDR3 length equals 15 residues. The CDR3 here is CASSLGLGANERLFF. The CDR3 bases are TGTGCCAGCAGCTTAGGTTTGGGGGCTAATGAAAGACTGTTTTTT.

Notes on this clonotype: One base away lies a much larger clone, so this may be a sequencing read error. In DNA form, the CDR3 reads TGTGCCTGGAGTGGGCAATCGGGAGATACGCAGTATTTT. It yields the protein CAWSGQSGDTQYF. The genes are TRBV30 and TRBJ2-3; no reliable D call. From germline, CDR1 is GTSNPN and CDR2 SVGIG (reference sequence). There are 13 residues in the CDR3. V was trimmed by 1 base and J by 5 bases, leaving 10 bases between them.